A single sample is the source of the 26 T cell receptor beta chains below, sequenced in a study of cytomegalovirus exposure and HLA in healthy donors. The PCR employed 60 Vbeta primers together with 13 Jbeta primers. Profiled with immunoSEQ multiplex PCR; TCRdb holds only in-frame clones, not every one. The data contain about 170,000 clones, approximately 71% of them singletons. Source material: PBMCs. These receptors all come from a girl aged 10-17 years in good health and CMV-seronegative.

This clone has only one observation. The gene calls are TRBV7-9 and TRBJ2-1; tentative D call: TRBD2 (5 bases). The CDR3 has 15 residues. Germline-derived CDR1 and CDR2 are SEHNR and FQNEAQ (reference sequence). The V gene lost 6 bases and the J gene lost 6 bases, with 18 bases spanning the gap. The CDR3 coding sequence is TGTGCCAGCAGTCCGCCGGGGTCGGGGTCCAATGAGCAGTTCTTC. Its protein product is CASSPPGSGSNEQFF.

This rearrangement joins TRBV18 to TRBJ1-2; 8 positions agree with TRBD1. V gave up 2 bases and J gave up 7 bases; unmatched junction bases: 15. Germline loops: CDR1 KGHSH, CDR2 LQKENI. There are 17 residues in the CDR3. In nucleotides, the CDR3 is TGTGCCAGCTCACCAACGGGGCAGGGGACAGGATCGGTTGGCTACACCTTC. This encodes CASSPTGQGTGSVGYTF.

This chain uses TRBV28 with TRBJ1-2, with a weak D call TRBD1 (6 bases). Trimming stripped 1 base from V and 4 bases from J, with 10 bases between. The CDR3 runs 14 residues. Germline CDR1 and CDR2: MDHEN and SYDVKM. The CDR3 spells CASSLYRVGYGYTF. CDR3 sequence (DNA): TGTGCCAGCAGTTTATACAGGGTTGGCTATGGCTACACCTTC.

The chain links TRBV29-1 to TRBJ2-1, with D perhaps TRBD1 (5 bases). The CDR3 totals 14 residues. Trimming cost V 4 bases and J 0 bases, with 10 bases left between them. Germline values: CDR1 SQVTM, CDR2 ANQGSEA. This CDR3 is CSVGQTYSYNEQFF. The CDR3 nucleotides are TGCAGCGTTGGACAGACTTACTCCTACAATGAGCAGTTCTTC.

The V and J genes are TRBV5-1 and TRBJ1-2, with 7 bases identical to TRBD1. V trimming: 3 bases; J trimming: 7 bases; junction bases outside the gene matches: 9. The CDR3 contains 14 residues. Germline CDR1 is SGHRS and CDR2 is YFSETQ. CDR3 DNA sequence: TGCGCCAGCAGCTCGGACGGGGGACAGCCTGGCTACACCTTC. Amino acids: CASSSDGGQPGYTF.

The J gene is TRBJ1-6, the V gene TRBV4-1; D gene ambiguous. Between the trimmed V and J ends, which lost 0 bases and 9 bases, there was a span of 15 bases. The CDR3 length is 16 residues. The germline CDR1 and CDR2 sequences are MGHRA and YSYEKL. In DNA form, the CDR3 reads TGCGCCAGCAGCCAAGATAAAGGGTATGAGGGTTCACCCCTCCACTTT. Translation: CASSQDKGYEGSPLHF.

This clone came up a few times. V is TRBV29-1 and J is TRBJ1-1; TRBD1 matches 7 bases. Trimming removed 5 bases from V and 4 bases from J; junction bases left unmatched: 4. The CDR3 is 12 amino acids. From germline, CDR1 is SQVTM and CDR2 ANQGSEA. CDR3 amino acids: CSVRGPGTEAFF. CDR3 sequence (DNA): TGCAGCGTTAGGGGGCCGGGCACTGAAGCTTTCTTT.

The chain is built from TRBV10-3 and TRBJ1-2, with 7 nucleotides matching TRBD1. The V gene's germline CDR1 is ENHRY and CDR2 SYGVKD. This CDR3 is built from 13 residues. V was clipped by 8 bases and J by 8 bases; unmatched bases: 11. CDR3 loop: CAIHGTAKKGYTF. The CDR3 DNA sequence: TGTGCCATCCACGGGACAGCCAAGAAGGGCTACACCTTC.

V and J are TRBV5-1 and TRBJ2-2; D gene unclear. This CDR3 has 14 amino acids. The V gene lost 5 bases and the J gene lost 0 bases, with 8 bases spanning the gap. Germline V gene data show CDR1 as SGHRS and CDR2 as YFSETQ. The CDR3: CASSGTANTGELFF. In DNA, the CDR3 is TGCGCCAGCAGTGGTACGGCGAACACCGGGGAGCTGTTTTTT. Looking up the rest from reference TRBV5-1 and TRBJ2-2 gives the full variable domain: KAGVTQTPRYLIKTRGQQVTLSCSPISGHRSVSWYQQTPGQGLQFLFEYFSETQRNKGNFPGRFSGRQFSNSRSEMNVSTLELGDSALYLCASSGTANTGELFFGEGSRLTVL.

The chain employs TRBV7-8 and TRBJ1-2; D is undetermined. The V gene lost 7 bases and the J gene lost 3 bases, with 24 bases spanning the gap. Germline V gives CDR1 SGHVS, CDR2 FQNEAQ. The CDR3 loop spans 17 amino acids. For the CDR3, the DNA is TGTGCCAGCACTAACCTCCGGGTCACCCCGGCCTACTATGGCTACACCTTC. Encoded protein: CASTNLRVTPAYYGYTF.

There are a few counts of this clone. V usage is TRBV9 and J usage is TRBJ2-4, with 8 bases matching TRBD2. V lost 0 bases and J lost 8; bases outside the gene matches: 13. Per the germline V gene, CDR1 is SGDLS and CDR2 is YYNGEE. The CDR3 has 17 amino acids. DNA for the CDR3: TGTGCCAGCAGCGTAGCGACGGGACTAGACGCAGGGGACATTCAGTACTTC. Encoded protein: CASSVATGLDAGDIQYF.

The gene calls are TRBV27 and TRBJ1-2, with D unclear. This CDR3 has 12 amino acids. Germline V gene lookup returns CDR1 MNHEY and CDR2 SMNVEV (reference sequence). V was cut by 4 bases and J by 2 bases, with 5 bases left in between. The CDR3, as DNA: TGTGCCAGCAGTTCCCTAAACTATGGCTACACCTTC. Its translation: CASSSLNYGYTF.

The rearrangement links TRBV6-5 to TRBJ1-2; unclear D gene. In germline, CDR1 is MNHEY, CDR2 SVGAGI. Trimming stripped 5 bases from V and 3 bases from J, with 13 bases between. The CDR3 is made up of 14 amino acids. CDR3 nucleotides: TGTGCCAGCAGTGAGGGCAATACCCACTATGGCTACACCTTC. It specifies CASSEGNTHYGYTF.

CDR3 loop: CASSQGRQGLLVGYTF. The CDR3 DNA reads as TGTGCCAGCAGCCAGGGCCGCCAGGGGCTGTTGGTTGGCTACACCTTC. The rearrangement uses TRBV5-6 and TRBJ1-2, with D maybe TRBD1 (6 bases). Germline CDR1 is SGHDT and CDR2 is YYEEEE. This CDR3 comprises 16 residues. V lost 4 bases and J lost 7, with 23 bases in between.

This clone was counted only a few times. V gene TRBV5-1 combines with J gene TRBJ1-2; D possibly corresponds to TRBD1 (6 bases). With 4 bases removed from V and 4 bases from J, the gap between germline ends came to 20 bases. The germline V gene encodes CDR1 SGHRS and CDR2 YFSETQ. The CDR3 runs 16 residues. This chain's CDR3 is CASSTRNSTGGYGYTF. For the CDR3, the DNA is TGCGCCAGCAGCACCCGGAACTCGACAGGCGGCTATGGCTACACCTTC.

This clone turned up a few times. The CDR3, as DNA: TGTGCCAGCACCCCAACCCTTCTAGCGGGGGATTACAATGAGCAGTTCTTC. Translation gives CASTPTLLAGDYNEQFF. The genes are TRBV27 and TRBJ2-1; 10 bases align to TRBD2. The CDR3 consists of 17 residues. The trim removed 7 bases at V and 4 bases at J, leaving 13 bases unmatched. Per germline, CDR1 MNHEY and CDR2 SMNVEV (reference sequence).

This clone showed up just a few times. CDR3 loop: CASSLLGGSYEQYF. The DNA for the CDR3 is TGTGCCAGCAGTTTATTGGGGGGATCCTACGAGCAGTACTTC. The genes are TRBV27 and TRBJ2-7; tentative D call: TRBD2 (6 bases). Germline lookup yields CDR1 MNHEY and CDR2 SMNVEV (reference sequence). The CDR3 spans 14 residues. Trimming took off 1 base at V and 1 base at J, with 8 bases between the two ends.

This clone was detected only once. This chain uses TRBV14 with TRBJ1-4; D gene ambiguous. There are 14 residues in the CDR3. Germline lookup yields CDR1 SGHDN and CDR2 FVKESK. Trimming cost V 0 bases and J 8 bases, with 10 bases left between them. The CDR3 spells CASSQDLIPEKLFF. CDR3 nucleotide sequence: TGTGCCAGCAGCCAAGATCTTATCCCGGAAAAACTGTTTTTT. The whole variable domain, remainder taken from reference TRBV14 and TRBJ1-4, is EAGVTQFPSHSVIEKGQTVTLRCDPISGHDNLYWYRRVMGKEIKFLLHFVKESKQDESGMPNNRFLAERTGGTYSTLKVQPAELEDSGVYFCASSQDLIPEKLFFGSGTQLSVL.

This chain joins TRBV19 and TRBJ1-5; D perhaps matches TRBD1 (5 bases). The CDR3 has 14 residues. Germline-derived CDR1 and CDR2 are LNHDA and SQIVND (reference sequence). Trimming cost V 7 bases and J 4 bases, with 14 bases left between them. In nucleotides, the CDR3 is TGTGCCAGTACTAAAGGCGGGGGTAATCAGCCCCAGCATTTT. Translation gives CASTKGGGNQPQHF.

J is TRBJ1-1 and V is TRBV6-5; 9 positions match TRBD1. Germline V CDR1 and CDR2: MNHEY, SVGAGI. The CDR3 contains 14 residues. V was pared by 7 bases and J by 6 bases, with 9 bases of the junction left unmatched. The CDR3 DNA is TGTGCCAGCACCGGACAGGGGCGATTCGCTGAAGCTTTCTTT. Its protein is CASTGQGRFAEAFF.

A single count supports this clone. The rearrangement joins TRBV21-1 to TRBJ1-5; the listed D gene, TRBD1, was not tested against the DNA. TRBV21-1 is listed as a pseudogene. The CDR3 is made up of 12 amino acids. The CDR3, as DNA: TGTGCCAGCAGCGGGGCCAATCAGCCCCAGCATTTT. The encoded protein is CASSGANQPQHF.

In its sample, this clone was seen a few times. The V and J genes are TRBV27 and TRBJ1-6, with 8 positions matching TRBD1. Germline CDR1 MNHEY, CDR2 SMNVEV (reference sequence). The V and J ends lost 2 bases and 7 bases, in that order; junction bases with no gene match: 4. The CDR3 has 15 residues. CDR3 sequence: CASSLLDRGNSPLHF. The CDR3 DNA reads TGTGCCAGCAGTTTACTCGACAGGGGAAATTCACCCCTCCACTTT.

J is TRBJ2-1 and V is TRBV6-1; 8 bases are shared with TRBD1. CDR3 length: 15 amino acids. V gave up 1 base and J gave up 3 bases; unmatched junction bases: 2. CDR1 MNHNS and CDR2 SASEGT come from the germline V gene. For the CDR3, the DNA is TGTGCCAGCAGTGAAGGGACAGGGCGCTACAATGAGCAGTTCTTC. Encoded protein: CASSEGTGRYNEQFF.

The chain has TRBV27 and TRBJ2-1; D possibly corresponds to TRBD2 (5 bases). The CDR3 covers 17 residues. Germline CDR1 reads MNHEY; CDR2 reads SMNVEV (reference sequence). The V end lost 7 bases, the J end lost 5 bases, and 24 bases lay between the germline ends. CDR3: CASISNRGPSNDNEQFF. In DNA form, the CDR3 reads TGTGCCAGCATCTCTAACAGAGGGCCATCGAACGACAATGAGCAGTTCTTC.

In nucleotides, the CDR3 is TGCGCCAGCGGGGACACCGAGGGCACTGAAGCTTTCTTT. Residues: CASGDTEGTEAFF. The J gene is TRBJ1-1, the V gene TRBV5-1; possible D gene TRBD1, 6 bases. This CDR3 has 13 amino acids. Looked up from germline, CDR1 is SGHRS and CDR2 is YFSETQ. Trimming left V 7 bases short and J 4 bases short, with 14 bases between. Full variable domain (remainder filled in from reference TRBV5-1 and TRBJ1-1): KAGVTQTPRYLIKTRGQQVTLSCSPISGHRSVSWYQQTPGQGLQFLFEYFSETQRNKGNFPGRFSGRQFSNSRSEMNVSTLELGDSALYLCASGDTEGTEAFFGQGTRLTVV.

This CDR3 is CASSIKGDRMSSYNSPLHF. CDR3 sequence (DNA): TGTGCCAGTAGTATAAAGGGGGACAGGATGAGCTCCTATAATTCACCCCTCCACTTT. The chain links TRBV19 to TRBJ1-6, with 8 bases fitting TRBD1. Looked up from germline, CDR1 is LNHDA and CDR2 is SQIVND (reference sequence). Losses at the gene ends were 2 bases for V and 0 bases for J; bases not matched to a gene: 9. CDR3 length equals 19 residues.